These 23 T cell receptor beta chains were sequenced from one sample in a study of blood T cell repertoires in COVID-19. Only in-frame clones appear in the TCRdb table, and some are missing; sequencing was by immunoSEQ multiplex PCR. Of around 39,000 clones listed, roughly 88% are singletons. What was sequenced was peripheral blood. The receptors come from a man between 60 and 70 years old with active COVID-19.

The chain has TRBV7-2 and TRBJ2-3; 8 bases match TRBD1. The germline gives CDR1 SGHTA, CDR2 FQGNSA. The CDR3 sequence is 16 residues long. Trimming cost V 4 bases and J 4 bases; bases outside gene matches: 10. The DNA for the CDR3 is TGTGCCAGCAGCTCGACCACCGGGACAGGTTCAGATACGCAGTATTTT. This sequence encodes CASSSTTGTGSDTQYF.

The chain is built from TRBV5-1 and TRBJ2-1; 11 bases are shared with TRBD2. Germline CDR1 and CDR2: SGHRS and YFSETQ. V was pared by 3 bases and J by 4 bases, with 3 bases of the junction left unmatched. The CDR3 contains 15 residues. Written as DNA, the CDR3 is TGCGCCAGCAGCTGGACTAGCGGGTATTACAATGAGCAGTTCTTC. This encodes CASSWTSGYYNEQFF.

This clone has just one count. This chain joins TRBV7-2 and TRBJ2-1; TRBD2 aligns across 8 bases. The junction had 19 bases not matched to a gene; V was cut back by 6 bases and J by 6 bases. Germline CDR1 reads SGHTA; CDR2 reads FQGNSA. CDR3 length: 18 amino acids. CDR3 loop: CASSLTRYSGTNSNEQFF. CDR3 in DNA: TGTGCCAGCAGTTTAACGAGATATAGCGGGACTAATTCCAATGAGCAGTTCTTC.

This clone has only a few counts. The chain uses TRBV27 and TRBJ1-4; 9 positions match TRBD1. Per germline, CDR1 MNHEY and CDR2 SMNVEV (reference sequence). Germline trimming cut 5 bases from V and 7 bases from J; bases unmatched to any gene: 5. CDR3 length: 14 residues. Here the CDR3 DNA reads TGTGCCAGCAGTCCGCAGACAGGGGGTGAAAAACTGTTTTTT. Translating gives CASSPQTGGEKLFF.

This clone came up once. This chain connects TRBV19 to TRBJ1-6, with D tentatively TRBD1 (6 bases). Between the trimmed V and J ends, which lost 5 bases and 13 bases, there was a span of 18 bases. The germline V gene encodes CDR1 LNHDA and CDR2 SQIVND (reference sequence). The CDR3 runs to 14 residues. The CDR3 is CASSPRDTLPPLHF. Written as DNA, the CDR3 is TGTGCCAGTAGTCCCCGGGACACCTTGCCGCCCCTCCACTTT.

The J gene is TRBJ2-1, the V gene TRBV6-2 or TRBV6-3, with D perhaps TRBD1 (6 bases). Between the trimmed V and J ends, which lost 6 bases and 7 bases, there was a span of 22 bases. CDR1 MNHEY and CDR2 SVGEGT come from the germline V gene. There are 16 residues in the CDR3. For the CDR3, the DNA is TGTGCCAGCAGCCCGAACAGGGTCGGGGTGAAAAATGAGCAGTTCTTC. Translating gives CASSPNRVGVKNEQFF.

The chain recombines TRBV4-3 with TRBJ2-3, with TRBD2 matching over 8 bases. Unmatched junction bases numbered 9, after V lost 1 base and J lost 0 bases. This CDR3 region has 18 residues. The germline V gene encodes CDR1 LGHNA and CDR2 YSLEER. The CDR3 spells CASSQGTSGVFSTDTQYF. The CDR3 nucleotides are TGCGCCAGCAGCCAAGGAACTAGCGGAGTTTTTAGCACAGATACGCAGTATTTT.

The V gene is TRBV5-5, the J gene TRBJ1-4, with D possibly TRBD1 on 6 matching bases. CDR3 length: 14 amino acids. Trimming cost V 0 bases and J 5 bases, with 8 bases left between them. CDR1 SGHKS and CDR2 YYEKEE come from the germline V gene (reference sequence). CDR3 DNA: TGTGCCAGCAGCTTGGGCCAGGGGAATGAAAAACTGTTTTTT. Translating gives CASSLGQGNEKLFF.

This clone was picked up one time. V is TRBV3-1 (or the pseudogene TRBV3-2) and J is TRBJ1-1; no firm D call. The germline V gene has CDR1 LGHDT and CDR2 YNNKEL (reference sequence). Trimming pared 0 bases from V and 7 bases from J, leaving 6 bases between. This CDR3 contains 12 residues. The CDR3 DNA reads as TGTGCCAGCAGCCAAGAACTTAATGAAGCTTTCTTT. Amino acid sequence: CASSQELNEAFF.

This clone came up once. The V call is TRBV4-2, the J call TRBJ1-2, with TRBD1 as a possible D gene (6 bases). The CDR3 spans 14 residues. Trimming left V 4 bases short and J 2 bases short, with 11 bases between. Germline V gene data show CDR1 as LGHNA and CDR2 as YNFKEQ. The CDR3 coding sequence is TGTGCCAGCAGCCTTGGGAGGGGGAACTATGGCTACACCTTC. Encoded protein: CASSLGRGNYGYTF.

The chain recombines TRBV5-1 with TRBJ2-7; 9 nucleotides line up with TRBD2. V trimming: 2 bases; J trimming: 0 bases; junction bases outside the gene matches: 3. Germline V gene data show CDR1 as SGHRS and CDR2 as YFSETQ. This CDR3 is built from 15 residues. CDR3 region: CASSFQTSGSYEQYF. In DNA, the CDR3 is TGCGCCAGCAGCTTTCAGACTAGCGGCTCCTACGAGCAGTACTTC.

The sample holds one count of this clone. The CDR3 reads CASSPGQGTYNEQFF. CDR3 nucleotides: TGTGCCAGCAGCCCGGGACAGGGCACCTACAATGAGCAGTTCTTC. The rearrangement joins TRBV5-4 to TRBJ2-1; 9 bases map to TRBD1. Germline trimming cut 4 bases from V and 2 bases from J; bases unmatched to any gene: 4. The CDR3 contains 15 residues. CDR1 SGHNT and CDR2 YYREEE come from the germline V gene (reference sequence).

The rearrangement uses TRBV24-1 and TRBJ2-1; 8 nucleotides line up with TRBD2. V lost 4 bases and J lost 8; bases outside the gene matches: 3. This CDR3 is built from 13 residues. Germline V gene sequence: CDR1 KGHDR, CDR2 SFDVKD. Written as DNA, the CDR3 is TGTGCCACCAGTGACCCGACTAGCGATGAGCAGTTCTTC. This sequence encodes CATSDPTSDEQFF.

This clone showed up just a few times. The V call is TRBV7-2, the J call TRBJ1-2; a possible D gene is TRBD1 (5 bases). From germline, CDR1 is SGHTA and CDR2 FQGNSA. The CDR3 contains 15 residues. Trimming took off 1 base at V and 3 bases at J, with 12 bases between the two ends. CDR3 in amino acids: CASSLGGLGYYGYTF. In DNA form, the CDR3 reads TGTGCCAGCAGCTTAGGGGGACTTGGGTACTATGGCTACACCTTC.

The V and J genes are TRBV19 and TRBJ2-1, with TRBD2 identical over 9 bases. The CDR3 has 15 amino acids. The J segment lost 13 bases and the V segment lost 10 bases, leaving 20 bases of the junction unmatched. The V gene's germline CDR1 is LNHDA and CDR2 SQIVND (reference sequence). In DNA form, the CDR3 reads TGTGCCACGGGGCAGGGGCTGAGGGCTAGCGGGATTCAGTTCTTC. Its translation: CATGQGLRASGIQFF.

This clone was found once. The same CDR3 can be traced to other DNA sequences in this sample. V gene TRBV7-9 combines with J gene TRBJ2-1, with D unclear. The CDR3 extends over 12 amino acids. V gave up 4 bases and J gave up 8 bases, with 9 bases separating them. Germline V gene data show CDR1 as SEHNR and CDR2 as FQNEAQ (reference sequence). The CDR3 coding sequence is TGTGCCAGCAGCTCAGATCGGGATGAGCAGTTCTTC. Translation: CASSSDRDEQFF.

The rearrangement joins TRBV2 to TRBJ2-5; D ambiguous. The CDR3 spans 13 residues. Germline V gene data show CDR1 as SNHLY and CDR2 as FYNNEI. V was clipped by 4 bases and J by 5 bases, with 11 bases between them. The CDR3 DNA is TGTGCCAGCAGTGTTCCGGGTTGGGAGACCCAGTACTTC. Its protein is CASSVPGWETQYF. Full variable domain (remainder filled in from reference TRBV2 and TRBJ2-5): EPEVTQTPSHQVTQMGQEVILRCVPISNHLYFYWYRQILGQKVEFLVSFYNNEISEKSEIFDDQFSVERPDGSNFTLKIRSTKLEDSAMYFCASSVPGWETQYFGPGTRLLVL.

The chain links TRBV6-6 to TRBJ2-7, with no clear D. Trimming removed 5 bases from V and 0 bases from J, with 5 bases in between. The CDR3 loop spans 12 amino acids. Germline V gene data show CDR1 as MNHNY and CDR2 as SVGAGI (reference sequence). The CDR3 DNA is TGTGCCAGCAGTGAGAGCTCCTACGAGCAGTACTTC. It translates to CASSESSYEQYF.

The V call is TRBV20-1, the J call TRBJ2-3, with D maybe TRBD2 (6 bases). Germline V gene lookup returns CDR1 DFQATT and CDR2 SNEGSKA (reference sequence). V shed 3 bases and J shed 2 bases, with 9 bases lying between them. CDR3 size: 13 residues. The CDR3 protein is CSASSGLTDTQYF. CDR3 bases: TGCAGTGCTAGTAGCGGCCTCACAGATACGCAGTATTTT.

This clone has just one count. The rearrangement uses TRBV7-9 and TRBJ2-3; D is uncertain. CDR3 length equals 13 residues. V dropped 5 bases and J dropped 0 bases, with 6 bases sitting between them. In germline, CDR1 is SEHNR, CDR2 FQNEAQ (reference sequence). The CDR3: CASSRESTDTQYF. The CDR3 DNA follows: TGTGCCAGCAGCCGCGAGAGCACAGATACGCAGTATTTT.

This clone was seen only a few times. The chain links TRBV5-5 to TRBJ2-7; the match to TRBD2 covers 8 bases. The CDR3 has 14 amino acids. The V and J ends lost 6 bases and 2 bases, in that order; junction bases with no gene match: 7. Germline lookup yields CDR1 SGHKS and CDR2 YYEKEE (reference sequence). This CDR3 is CASTFSAGAYEQYF. The CDR3 bases are TGTGCCAGCACCTTCTCAGCGGGAGCCTACGAGCAGTACTTC.

CDR3 amino acids: CASSRGQSSYNEQFF. CDR3 nucleotides: TGTGCCAGCAGCCGGGGACAGAGCTCCTACAATGAGCAGTTCTTC. This chain joins TRBV5-8 and TRBJ2-1; 7 bases match TRBD1. Germline trimming cut 4 bases from V and 0 bases from J; bases unmatched to any gene: 4. Per the germline V gene, CDR1 is SGHTS and CDR2 is YDEGEE. This CDR3 comprises 15 residues.

The chain combines TRBV18 with TRBJ1-2; 8 bases map to TRBD1. After removal of 2 bases from V and 6 bases from J, the junction contained 8 bases not matched to a gene. This CDR3 has 15 residues. Germline V gene sequence: CDR1 KGHSH, CDR2 LQKENI. Here the CDR3 reads CASSPEVGQGDGYTF. The CDR3 DNA sequence: TGTGCCAGCTCACCAGAGGTCGGACAGGGTGATGGCTACACCTTC.